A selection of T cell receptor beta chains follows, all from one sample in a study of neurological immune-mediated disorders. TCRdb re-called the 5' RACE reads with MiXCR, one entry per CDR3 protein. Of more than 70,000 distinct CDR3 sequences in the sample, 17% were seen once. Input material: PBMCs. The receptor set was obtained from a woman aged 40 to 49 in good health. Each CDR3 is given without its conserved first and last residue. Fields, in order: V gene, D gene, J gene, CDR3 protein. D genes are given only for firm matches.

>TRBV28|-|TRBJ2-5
ASTELGQETQY
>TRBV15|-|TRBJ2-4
ATSRGIGGEVDIQY
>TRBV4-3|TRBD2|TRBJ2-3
ASSQDLSGGTDTQY
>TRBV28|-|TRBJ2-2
ASRIREGGTGELF
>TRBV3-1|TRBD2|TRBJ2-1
ASSRRWGSAGVQEQF
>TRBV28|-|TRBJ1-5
ASIFSGLINQPQH
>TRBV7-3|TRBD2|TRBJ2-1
ASSLYSSGGSEQF
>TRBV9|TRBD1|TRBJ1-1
ASSATGGNTEAF
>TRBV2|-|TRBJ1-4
ATTIAGTNEKLF
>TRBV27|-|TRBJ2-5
ASSWISDSLETQY
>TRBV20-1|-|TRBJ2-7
SARDLGRSTYEQY
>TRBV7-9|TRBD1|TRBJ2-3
ASSFGQGGSDTQY
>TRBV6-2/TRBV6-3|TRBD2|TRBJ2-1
ASRTLAGASYNEQF
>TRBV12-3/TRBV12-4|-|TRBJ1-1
ASSSGPNTEAF
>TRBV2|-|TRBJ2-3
ASSGMGTDTQY
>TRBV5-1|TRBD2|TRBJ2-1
ASSPLTGGPNEQF
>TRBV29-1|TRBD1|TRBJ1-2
SGGHGTGLQGYT
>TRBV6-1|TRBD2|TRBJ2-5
ASSVTSGGAQTQY
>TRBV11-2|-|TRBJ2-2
ASTPGWGTGELF
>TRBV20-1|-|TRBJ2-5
SARDARRRNQETQY
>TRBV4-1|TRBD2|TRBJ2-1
ASSPGLAGGDYEQF